A selection of T cell receptor beta chains follows, all from one sample in a study of shared clonotypes between healthy human individuals. Data came from immunoSEQ multiplex PCR; TCRdb stores just in-frame clones and leaves some out. The sample carries 2.5 million or so clones, around nine tenths recorded once. Sample: naive CD4+ T cells sorted from blood. These receptors all come from a man younger than 30 in good health. CDR3s include the opening cysteine and the closing phenylalanine or tryptophan. Each record gives: V gene, J gene, D gene, clone size, CDR3 protein, CDR3 DNA. A D gene is named only where the DNA matches it firmly. Clone size is not always given. Where it is, it says once, few, many or a class for expanded clones.

>TRBV10-1|TRBJ2-7|NA|few
CASSEHSRSYEQYF
TGCGCCAGCAGTGAGCATTCACGGTCCTACGAGCAGTACTTC
>TRBV29-1|TRBJ2-7|NA|NA
CSASWTAYEQYF
TGCAGCGCGAGCTGGACGGCCTACGAGCAGTACTTC
>TRBV7-9|TRBJ1-1|NA|NA
CASSVQGAEAFF
TGTGCCAGCAGCGTTCAGGGAGCTGAAGCTTTCTTT
>TRBV7-2|TRBJ2-1|TRBD2|NA
CASSLGLASYNEQFF
TGTGCCAGCAGCTTGGGACTAGCGTCCTACAATGAGCAGTTCTTC
>TRBV6-1|TRBJ1-1|NA|once
CASDGQLNTEAFF
TGTGCCAGCGATGGACAGCTGAACACTGAAGCTTTCTTT
>TRBV7-3|TRBJ1-2|TRBD1|NA
CASSSTGVGGYTF
TGTGCCAGCAGCTCGACAGGGGTGGGTGGCTACACCTTC
>TRBV4-1|TRBJ1-5|NA|few
CASSQVWGSNQPQHF
TGCGCCAGCAGCCAAGTATGGGGGAGCAATCAGCCCCAGCATTTT
>TRBV20-1|TRBJ2-3|NA|NA
CSAVWYTQYF
TGCAGTGCCGTTTGGTATACGCAGTATTTT
>TRBV11-2|TRBJ2-7|TRBD2|NA
CASSSTSGSYEQYF
TGTGCCAGCAGCTCGACTAGCGGGAGCTACGAGCAGTACTTC
>TRBV18|TRBJ2-1|TRBD1|NA
CASSPRRLGAGGWDEQFF
TGTGCCAGCTCACCACGGAGATTGGGGGCAGGGGGCTGGGATGAGCAGTTCTTC
>TRBV6-5|TRBJ2-7|NA|NA
CASTGLGYEQYF
TGTGCCAGCACGGGGTTAGGGTACGAGCAGTACTTC
>TRBV27|TRBJ2-7|TRBD1|NA
CASSFPGWGQVIYEQYF
TGTGCCAGCAGTTTTCCCGGCTGGGGACAGGTGATCTACGAGCAGTACTTC
>TRBV5-6|TRBJ2-1|TRBD2|NA
CASSFGGRAFYNEQFF
TGTGCCAGCAGCTTCGGCGGGAGGGCCTTCTACAATGAGCAGTTCTTC
>TRBV6-1|TRBJ1-2|NA|NA
CASSARQVLYGYTF
TGTGCCAGCAGCGCCCGACAGGTACTATATGGCTACACCTTC
>TRBV6-1|TRBJ1-2|NA|NA
CASSEDGSYGYTF
TGTGCCAGCAGTGAAGACGGGAGCTATGGCTACACCTTC
>TRBV7-3|TRBJ2-3|NA|once
CASSPSNLRTDTQYF
TGTGCCAGCAGCCCGTCTAACCTGCGGACAGATACGCAGTATTTT
>TRBV6-6|TRBJ1-2|NA|NA
CASSLIINYGYTF
TGTGCCAGCAGTCTTATCATTAACTATGGCTACACCTTC